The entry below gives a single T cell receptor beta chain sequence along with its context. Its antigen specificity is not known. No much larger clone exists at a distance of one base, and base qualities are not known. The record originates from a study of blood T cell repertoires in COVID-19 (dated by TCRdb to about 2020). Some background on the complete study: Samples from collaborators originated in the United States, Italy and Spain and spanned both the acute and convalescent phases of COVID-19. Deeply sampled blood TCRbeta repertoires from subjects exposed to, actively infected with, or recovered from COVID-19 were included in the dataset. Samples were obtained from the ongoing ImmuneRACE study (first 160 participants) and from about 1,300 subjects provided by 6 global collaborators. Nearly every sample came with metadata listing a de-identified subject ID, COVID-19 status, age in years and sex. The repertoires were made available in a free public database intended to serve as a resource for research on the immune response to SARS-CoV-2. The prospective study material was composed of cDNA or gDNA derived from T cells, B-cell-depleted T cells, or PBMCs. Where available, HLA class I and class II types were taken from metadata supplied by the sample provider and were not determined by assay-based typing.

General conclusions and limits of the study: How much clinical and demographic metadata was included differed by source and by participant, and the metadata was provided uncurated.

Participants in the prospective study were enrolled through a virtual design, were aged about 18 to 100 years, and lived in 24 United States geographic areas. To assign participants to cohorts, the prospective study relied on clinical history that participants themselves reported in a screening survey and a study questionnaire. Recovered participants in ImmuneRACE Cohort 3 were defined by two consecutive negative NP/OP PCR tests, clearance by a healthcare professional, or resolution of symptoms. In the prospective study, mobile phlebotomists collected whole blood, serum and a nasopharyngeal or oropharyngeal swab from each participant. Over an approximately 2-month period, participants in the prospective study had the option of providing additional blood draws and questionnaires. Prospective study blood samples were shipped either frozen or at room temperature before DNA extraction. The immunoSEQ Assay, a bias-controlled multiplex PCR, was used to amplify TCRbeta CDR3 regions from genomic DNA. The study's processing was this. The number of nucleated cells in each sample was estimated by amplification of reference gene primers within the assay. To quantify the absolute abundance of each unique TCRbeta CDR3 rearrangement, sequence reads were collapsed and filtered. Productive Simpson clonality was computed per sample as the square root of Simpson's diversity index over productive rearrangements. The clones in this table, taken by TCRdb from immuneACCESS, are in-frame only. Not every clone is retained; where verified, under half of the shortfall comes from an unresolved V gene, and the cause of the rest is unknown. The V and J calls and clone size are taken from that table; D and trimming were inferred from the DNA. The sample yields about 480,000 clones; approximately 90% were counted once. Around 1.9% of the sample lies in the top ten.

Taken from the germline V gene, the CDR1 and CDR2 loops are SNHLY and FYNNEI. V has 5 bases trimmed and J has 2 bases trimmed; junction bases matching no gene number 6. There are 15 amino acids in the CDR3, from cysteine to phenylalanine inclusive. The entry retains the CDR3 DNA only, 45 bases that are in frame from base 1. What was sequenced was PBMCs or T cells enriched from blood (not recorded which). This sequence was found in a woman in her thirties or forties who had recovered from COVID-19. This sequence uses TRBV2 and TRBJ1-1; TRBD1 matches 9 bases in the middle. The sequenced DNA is TGTGCCAGCAGTCAACAGGGGGCTATCAACACTGAAGCTTTCTTT. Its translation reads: CASSQQGAINTEAFF.